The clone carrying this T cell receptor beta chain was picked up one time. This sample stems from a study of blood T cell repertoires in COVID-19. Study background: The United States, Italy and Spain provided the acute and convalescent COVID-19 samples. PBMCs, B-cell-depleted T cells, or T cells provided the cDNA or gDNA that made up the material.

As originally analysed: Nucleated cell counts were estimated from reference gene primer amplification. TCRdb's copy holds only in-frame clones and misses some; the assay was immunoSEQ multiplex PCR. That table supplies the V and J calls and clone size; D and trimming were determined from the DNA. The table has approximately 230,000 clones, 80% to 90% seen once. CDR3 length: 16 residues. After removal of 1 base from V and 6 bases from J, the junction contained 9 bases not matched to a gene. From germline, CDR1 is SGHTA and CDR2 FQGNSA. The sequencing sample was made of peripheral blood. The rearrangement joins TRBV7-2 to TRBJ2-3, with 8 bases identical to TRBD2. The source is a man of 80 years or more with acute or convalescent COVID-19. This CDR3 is CASSLVGGGMGDTQYF. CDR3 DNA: TGTGCCAGCAGCTTAGTCGGCGGGGGGATGGGGGATACGCAGTATTTT.